This paragraph covers one T cell receptor (beta chain) sequence. The target antigen is unknown. This entry belongs to a study of T cell repertoires in cytomegalovirus infection. In the study overall: TCR beta signatures that were public indicated CMV infection and matching HLA type. Overall study results and limits: HLA-C-restricted CMV clonotypes gave the most frequent clonotype in two of eight donors.

The length of the CDR3 is 15 residues. The germline CDR1 and CDR2 sequences are LGHNA and YNFKEQ. The V gene lost 5 bases and the J gene lost 8 bases, with 18 bases spanning the gap. Using its own MiXCR run on the reads, TCRdb lists one record per CDR3 protein. The sample lists tens of thousands of distinct CDR3 sequences; around 28% were seen once. The rearrangement links TRBV4-2 to TRBJ2-2; D is unresolved. This material consisted of CD8+ T cells from cultured PBMCs, taken from culture after CMV antigen stimulation. The sequence was collected from a human donor in good health (CMV status not recorded). Some clones in this sample may be carry-over from other donors' samples. The CDR3 region is CASSNSLLGRGELFF. The CDR3 nucleotides read TGTGCCAGCAGCAACTCACTTCTAGGACGGGGGGAGCTGTTTTTT.